The following is a T cell receptor (beta chain) sequence with its context. Primers for the PCR totalled 60 Vbeta and 13 Jbeta. TCRdb's copy holds only in-frame clones and misses some; the assay was immunoSEQ multiplex PCR. The table records around 140,000 clones, approximately 70% of them present only once. The source of the sample is a study of cytomegalovirus exposure and HLA in healthy donors. The trim removed 5 bases at V and 7 bases at J, leaving 8 bases unmatched. This CDR3 contains 13 residues. Looked up from germline, CDR1 is LNHDA and CDR2 is SQIVND (reference sequence). This TCR was sampled from an older woman in good health and CMV-seropositive. The sequenced sample was PBMCs. J is TRBJ2-7 and V is TRBV19, with 7 nucleotides matching TRBD1. CDR3 sequence: CASSSTGSGEQYF. In nucleotides, the CDR3 is TGTGCCAGTAGTTCGACAGGGTCGGGGGAGCAGTACTTC.